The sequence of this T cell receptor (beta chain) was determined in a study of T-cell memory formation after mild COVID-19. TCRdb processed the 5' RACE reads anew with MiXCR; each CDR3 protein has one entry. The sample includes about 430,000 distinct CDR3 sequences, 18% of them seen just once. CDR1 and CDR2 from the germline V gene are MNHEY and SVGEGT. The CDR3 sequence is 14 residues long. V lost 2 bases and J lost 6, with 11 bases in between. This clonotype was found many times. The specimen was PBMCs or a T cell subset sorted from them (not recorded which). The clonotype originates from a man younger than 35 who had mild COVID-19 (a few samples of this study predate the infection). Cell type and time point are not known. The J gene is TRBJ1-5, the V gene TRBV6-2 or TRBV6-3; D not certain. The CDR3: CASSYTRSVQPQHF. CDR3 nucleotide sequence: TGTGCCAGCAGTTACACCCGTTCCGTTCAGCCCCAGCATTTT.